This passage covers 31 T cell receptor beta chains from one sample sequenced in a study of blood T cell repertoires in COVID-19. Data came from immunoSEQ multiplex PCR; TCRdb stores just in-frame clones and leaves some out. Counted here are approximately 210,000 clones, roughly 86% occurring once; the ten biggest clones make up more than 10%. The sample consisted of peripheral blood. The source of these receptors is a woman aged 40 to 55 with acute or convalescent COVID-19.

This chain joins TRBV10-3 and TRBJ2-1; 9 nucleotides align to TRBD1. Trimming took 8 bases from V and 1 from J; bases not matched to a gene: 15. The CDR3 is 18 residues long. Germline values: CDR1 ENHRY, CDR2 SYGVKD. The CDR3 sequence: CAIRRETGGTPSYNEQFF. The CDR3 nucleotides are TGTGCCATCCGGCGGGAGACAGGGGGAACCCCTTCCTACAATGAGCAGTTCTTC.

The chain is built from TRBV3-1 (or the pseudogene TRBV3-2) and TRBJ1-4; TRBD1 is a possible D gene (6 bases). Germline lookup yields CDR1 LGHDT and CDR2 YNNKEL (reference sequence). The CDR3 has 16 residues. V was pared by 2 bases and J by 4 bases, with 14 bases between. The CDR3 spells CASSQNQGRGNEKLFF. The DNA of the CDR3 is TGTGCCAGCAGCCAAAACCAGGGGAGGGGTAATGAAAAACTGTTTTTT.

This chain uses TRBV5-1 with TRBJ1-2, with D perhaps TRBD1 (6 bases). CDR1 and CDR2 from the germline V gene are SGHRS and YFSETQ. The CDR3 covers 17 residues. V was shortened by 5 bases and J by 0 bases, with 20 bases between the two germline ends. The CDR3 sequence: CASSEGIWDKANYGYTF. In DNA, the CDR3 is TGCGCCAGCAGTGAAGGAATCTGGGACAAGGCTAACTATGGCTACACCTTC.

V gene TRBV5-6 combines with J gene TRBJ2-3, with 9 bases fitting TRBD1. V shed 7 bases and J 4 bases; nucleotides not matched to a gene: 4. Germline V lookup: CDR1 SGHDT, CDR2 YYEEEE. The CDR3 covers 13 residues. CDR3 coding DNA: TGTGCCAGCGGACAGGGGTCGGCAGATACGCAGTATTTT. It specifies CASGQGSADTQYF.

The rearrangement links TRBV5-1 to TRBJ1-3, with D possibly matching TRBD1 (5 bases). This CDR3 spans 14 amino acids. Trimming cost V 0 bases and J 4 bases, with 8 bases left between them. In germline, CDR1 is SGHRS, CDR2 YFSETQ. Here the CDR3 DNA reads TGCGCCAGCAGCTTGGGGGCAGGGGGAAACACCATATATTTT. Translating it yields CASSLGAGGNTIYF.

The chain couples TRBV29-1 to TRBJ2-5, with a tentative D call TRBD1 (5 bases). This CDR3 contains 13 residues. Germline V gene sequence: CDR1 SQVTM, CDR2 ANQGSEA. Trimming took off 1 base at V and 4 bases at J, with 10 bases between the two ends. CDR3 coding DNA: TGCAGCGTTGAAGCACAGGCACGAGAGACCCAGTACTTC. Translating gives CSVEAQARETQYF.

This clone occurred a few times. The chain carries TRBV12-5 and TRBJ2-7; the match to TRBD1 covers 10 bases. J lost 2 bases, V lost 2 bases, and 15 bases had no gene match. CDR3 length equals 19 residues. The germline CDR1 and CDR2 sequences are LGHNT and FRNRAP. CDR3 residues: CASGLTQRDRGGRAYEQYF. The CDR3 nucleotides read TGTGCTAGTGGTTTGACACAGCGGGACAGGGGAGGTAGAGCCTACGAGCAGTACTTC.

The genes are TRBV5-1 and TRBJ1-6, with TRBD1 identical over 11 bases. Unmatched junction bases numbered 12, after V lost 0 bases and J lost 16 bases. The CDR3 consists of 16 residues. CDR1 and CDR2 (germline): SGHRS, YFSETQ. CDR3 coding DNA: TGCGCCAGCAGCTTGGGGACCGGGACAGGGGGTCTCCCTCTCCACTTT. This gives the protein CASSLGTGTGGLPLHF.

This rearrangement joins TRBV5-1 to TRBJ2-2; 7 bases match TRBD2. This CDR3 region has 15 residues. CDR1 and CDR2 from the germline V gene are SGHRS and YFSETQ. Trimming cost V 7 bases and J 5 bases; bases outside gene matches: 11. CDR3 protein: CASSSRWEGTGELFF. The CDR3 nucleotides read TGCGCCAGCTCTTCGAGGTGGGAGGGGACCGGGGAGCTGTTTTTT. The entire variable domain, with the rest obtained from reference TRBV5-1 and TRBJ2-2, is as follows: KAGVTQTPRYLIKTRGQQVTLSCSPISGHRSVSWYQQTPGQGLQFLFEYFSETQRNKGNFPGRFSGRQFSNSRSEMNVSTLELGDSALYLCASSSRWEGTGELFFGEGSRLTVL.

In its sample, this clone was seen once. This chain links TRBV2 with TRBJ2-7, with D maybe TRBD1 (5 bases). With 5 bases removed from V and 7 bases from J, the gap between germline ends came to 15 bases. There are 13 residues in the CDR3. Germline V CDR1 and CDR2: SNHLY, FYNNEI. CDR3: CASSQTEVSEQYF. The CDR3 DNA reads as TGTGCCAGCAGTCAGACAGAGGTTAGTGAGCAGTACTTC.

The genes are TRBV14 and TRBJ2-1; 9 bases align to TRBD1. The V and J ends lost 4 bases and 0 bases, in that order; junction bases with no gene match: 1. The CDR3 length is 15 residues. From germline, CDR1 is SGHDN and CDR2 FVKESK. As DNA, the CDR3 is TGTGCCAGCAGCCGACAGGGGGGCTCCTACAATGAGCAGTTCTTC. The encoded protein is CASSRQGGSYNEQFF. The entire variable domain, with the rest obtained from reference TRBV14 and TRBJ2-1, is as follows: EAGVTQFPSHSVIEKGQTVTLRCDPISGHDNLYWYRRVMGKEIKFLLHFVKESKQDESGMPNNRFLAERTGGTYSTLKVQPAELEDSGVYFCASSRQGGSYNEQFFGPGTRLTVL.

The rearrangement uses TRBV7-2 and TRBJ2-1; D is perhaps TRBD2 (5 bases). The V gene's germline CDR1 is SGHTA and CDR2 FQGNSA. The CDR3 is made up of 16 amino acids. V gave up 5 bases and J gave up 1 base, with 15 bases separating them. The DNA of the CDR3 is TGTGCCAGCAGCGTTCGGACTCCCGCGTCCTACAATGAGCAGTTCTTC. Encoded protein: CASSVRTPASYNEQFF.

The V and J genes are TRBV30 and TRBJ1-5, with D tentatively TRBD1 (6 bases). This CDR3 contains 15 residues. Germline V gene sequence: CDR1 GTSNPN, CDR2 SVGIG (reference sequence). V was trimmed by 2 bases and J by 3 bases, leaving 14 bases between them. DNA for the CDR3: TGTGCCTGGAGTCAGGGGCAGGGCCCCAATCAGCCCCAGCATTTT. Protein: CAWSQGQGPNQPQHF. The full variable domain, in which reference TRBV30 and TRBJ1-5 provide the parts outside the CDR3, is SQTIHQWPATLVQPVGSPLSLECTVEGTSNPNLYWYRQAAGRGLQLLFYSVGIGQISSEVPQNLSASRPQDRQFILSSKKLLLSDSGFYLCAWSQGQGPNQPQHFGDGTRLSIL.

The chain has TRBV24-1 and TRBJ2-7; possible D gene TRBD1, 6 bases. The germline V and J ends were trimmed by 3 bases and 5 bases, with 16 bases remaining between them. This CDR3 spans 15 amino acids. Germline-derived CDR1 and CDR2 are KGHDR and SFDVKD. The CDR3 DNA sequence: TGTGCCACCAGTGATCCACGTCAGGGGATCAACGAGCAGTACTTC. Translating it yields CATSDPRQGINEQYF.

This clone was seen only once. This chain uses TRBV5-1 with TRBJ2-2, with a weak D call TRBD1 (6 bases). This CDR3 has 14 amino acids. Trimming pared 3 bases from V and 4 bases from J, leaving 10 bases between. The germline V gene has CDR1 SGHRS and CDR2 YFSETQ. The CDR3 protein is CASSSGQVTGELFF. CDR3 coding DNA: TGCGCCAGCAGCTCGGGACAAGTCACCGGGGAGCTGTTTTTT.

The rearrangement uses TRBV6-5 and TRBJ1-1, with unresolved D. The CDR3 consists of 12 residues. Germline lookup yields CDR1 MNHEY and CDR2 SVGAGI. Trimming removed 5 bases from V and 2 bases from J, with 6 bases in between. The CDR3 DNA is TGTGCCAGCAGTCCCTCTAACACTGAAGCTTTCTTT. Translating gives CASSPSNTEAFF.

V and J are TRBV12-2 and TRBJ1-5; no DNA check was done on the table's D call, TRBD1. TRBV12-2 is tagged as a pseudogene. This CDR3 has 16 amino acids. CDR3 residues: CASRQQGAGGNQPQHF. As DNA, the CDR3 is TGTGCAAGTCGCCAACAGGGGGCCGGTGGCAATCAGCCCCAGCATTTT.

The J gene is TRBJ1-2, the V gene TRBV28; 9 bases map to TRBD1. Trimming at V came to 5 bases and at J to 1 base, leaving 8 bases not matched to a gene. The CDR3 extends over 16 amino acids. The germline CDR1 and CDR2 sequences are MDHEN and SYDVKM. The CDR3 nucleotides are TGTGCCAGCAGTCTGGGACAGGGTGAGATTAACTATGGCTACACCTTC. This translates into CASSLGQGEINYGYTF.

This chain joins TRBV24-1 and TRBJ2-1; TRBD2 matches at 7 bases. CDR1 and CDR2 from the germline V gene are KGHDR and SFDVKD. This CDR3 contains 11 residues. V dropped 6 bases and J dropped 9; count of bases not matched to a gene: 1. Written as DNA, the CDR3 is TGTGCCACCAGTTGGGGGGGTGAGCAGTTCTTC. As protein: CATSWGGEQFF.

The V call is TRBV7-2, the J call TRBJ1-1; D not resolved. Trimming removed 2 bases at V and 1 base at J, with 14 bases between. Germline V gene data show CDR1 as SGHTA and CDR2 as FQGNSA. This CDR3 comprises 16 residues. The CDR3 DNA follows: TGTGCCAGCAGCTTACTTATGTGGCAAAAGAACACTGAAGCTTTCTTT. Amino acids: CASSLLMWQKNTEAFF.

This chain connects TRBV18 to TRBJ1-1; 9 bases are a match to TRBD1. J gave up 5 bases and V 4 bases, and 2 bases lay outside the gene matches. Per germline, CDR1 KGHSH and CDR2 LQKENI. The CDR3 spans 13 residues. CDR3 bases: TGTGCCAGCTCACATGGACAGGGGACTGAAGCTTTCTTT. This sequence encodes CASSHGQGTEAFF.

The chain links TRBV12-5 to TRBJ1-1, with 10 bases that match TRBD1. CDR1 is LGHNT, CDR2 FRNRAP, per germline. Losses at the gene ends were 1 base for V and 4 bases for J; bases not matched to a gene: 3. This CDR3 comprises 15 residues. In DNA form, the CDR3 reads TGTGCTAGTGGTTTGGGACAGGGGGCTGGCACTGAAGCTTTCTTT. It translates to CASGLGQGAGTEAFF.

V usage is TRBV6-5 and J usage is TRBJ1-4; TRBD1 matches at 8 bases. Trimming at V came to 5 bases and at J to 5 bases, leaving 7 bases not matched to a gene. The CDR3 extends over 15 amino acids. Germline V CDR1 and CDR2: MNHEY, SVGAGI. The DNA of the CDR3 is TGTGCCAGCAGTCGTCAGGGGGCGCGAAATGAAAAACTGTTTTTT. It encodes CASSRQGARNEKLFF.

This sequence joins TRBV29-1 and TRBJ2-7, with 7 nucleotides matching TRBD1. CDR3 length: 14 residues. J gave up 3 bases and V 3 bases, and 8 bases lay outside the gene matches. CDR1 SQVTM and CDR2 ANQGSEA come from the germline V gene. The CDR3 region has the DNA TGCAGCGTTGACGATACAGGGGCGGGCTACGAGCAGTACTTC. Amino acids: CSVDDTGAGYEQYF.

The gene calls are TRBV18 and TRBJ2-2, with D possibly TRBD2 on 6 matching bases. The CDR3 is 16 amino acids. Germline CDR1 KGHSH, CDR2 LQKENI. V lost 2 bases, J lost 5 bases, and 15 bases lay in between. Here the CDR3 reads CASSPGGFRQTGELFF. The CDR3 region has the DNA TGTGCCAGCTCACCAGGAGGGTTCAGGCAAACCGGGGAGCTGTTTTTT.

This clone was counted a single time. V gene TRBV4-2 combines with J gene TRBJ2-3; tentative D call: TRBD2 (6 bases). V lost 1 base, J lost 2 bases, and 16 bases lay in between. This CDR3 is 17 amino acids long. The germline CDR1 and CDR2 sequences are LGHNA and YNFKEQ. The CDR3 DNA follows: TGTGCCAGCAGCCAAGGGGGGGTCGGGACCATCACAGATACGCAGTATTTT. The encoded protein is CASSQGGVGTITDTQYF.

V is TRBV9 and J is TRBJ1-6, with TRBD1 matching over 8 bases. The trim removed 0 bases at V and 9 bases at J, leaving 2 bases unmatched. This CDR3 spans 14 amino acids. Germline CDR1 is SGDLS and CDR2 is YYNGEE. CDR3 nucleotides: TGTGCCAGCAGCGTAGGACAGGGGAGTTCACCCCTCCACTTT. The encoded protein is CASSVGQGSSPLHF.

The chain employs TRBV7-2 and TRBJ1-1; D unresolved. Trimming took 4 bases from V and 2 from J, leaving 8 bases between them. The CDR3 totals 13 residues. CDR1 is SGHTA, CDR2 FQGNSA, per germline. CDR3 DNA: TGTGCCAGCAGCTCACTGCTCAACACTGAAGCTTTCTTT. Translating it yields CASSSLLNTEAFF.

J is TRBJ1-4 and V is TRBV6-4, with TRBD1 as a possible D gene (6 bases). The CDR3 covers 15 residues. Trimming took off 6 bases at V and 7 bases at J, with 18 bases between the two ends. Germline CDR1 is MRHNA and CDR2 is SNTAGT. CDR3 sequence: CASRSGSGAGEKLFF. The CDR3 DNA reads as TGTGCCAGCAGGTCCGGATCAGGGGCGGGTGAAAAACTGTTTTTT.

The chain has TRBV7-6 and TRBJ1-1, with TRBD1 as a possible D gene (6 bases). The CDR3 consists of 16 residues. The V end lost 5 bases, the J end lost 2 bases, and 18 bases lay between the germline ends. The germline gives CDR1 SGHVS, CDR2 FNYEAQ. The CDR3, as DNA: TGTGCCAGCAGCCTTCAGGGGATCCAGCTTAACACTGAAGCTTTCTTT. Translated, it gives CASSLQGIQLNTEAFF.

The table lists this clone with a few counts. This chain links TRBV21-1 with TRBJ2-5; no check of the table's D call, TRBD1, against the DNA was made. TRBV21-1 is listed as a pseudogene. This CDR3 contains 16 residues. Here the CDR3 DNA reads TGTGCCAGCAGCCAAAAACCCAGGGTACTCCCAGAGACCCAGTACTTC. This codes for CASSQKPRVLPETQYF.